The next 10 T cell receptor beta chains were all read from a single sample in a study of blood T cell repertoires in COVID-19. Sequenced by immunoSEQ multiplex PCR; TCRdb stores in-frame clones only, minus some. In the table there are around 260,000 clones, around four fifths of which are singletons. The source material was PBMCs or T cells enriched from blood (not recorded which). These receptors were taken from a man aged 30-40 years with acute COVID-19.

The chain combines TRBV5-4 with TRBJ1-5, with D possibly matching TRBD1 (5 bases). Germline V gives CDR1 SGHNT, CDR2 YYREEE (reference sequence). V lost 1 base to trimming and J lost 3 bases, with 11 bases between them. CDR3 length: 15 residues. The CDR3 protein is CASSLNGRANQPQHF. The CDR3 DNA reads TGTGCCAGCAGCTTGAACGGCAGGGCCAATCAGCCCCAGCATTTT.

The chain has TRBV27 and TRBJ2-7; D is unclear. Trimming removed 1 base from V and 4 bases from J, with 8 bases in between. Germline CDR1 and CDR2: MNHEY and SMNVEV (reference sequence). This CDR3 has 13 amino acids. CDR3 sequence: CASSLCYLYEQYV. The CDR3, as DNA: TGTGCCAGCAGTTTATGTTACTTATACGAGCAGTACGTC.

The rearrangement links TRBV7-3 to TRBJ2-1, with 8 bases that match TRBD1. The CDR3 has 15 amino acids. The germline V gene encodes CDR1 SGHTA and CDR2 FQGTGA. The V and J ends lost 1 base and 6 bases, in that order; junction bases with no gene match: 5. In DNA, the CDR3 is TGTGCCAGCAGCTTAAGAGGACAGGGTCTCAATGAGCAGTTCTTC. This encodes CASSLRGQGLNEQFF.

J is TRBJ1-1 and V is TRBV11-2; 7 positions agree with TRBD1. The germline gives CDR1 SGHAT, CDR2 FQNNGV. The CDR3 sequence is 16 residues long. V was pared by 5 bases and J by 2 bases, with 11 bases of the junction left unmatched. The CDR3 DNA reads as TGTGCCAGCAGCCGGGGACAGAGTAGTTTTAACACTGAAGCTTTCTTT. Its translation is CASSRGQSSFNTEAFF. Drawing the rest from reference TRBV11-2 and TRBJ1-1, the complete variable domain is EAGVAQSPRYKIIEKRQSVAFWCNPISGHATLYWYQQILGQGPKLLIQFQNNGVVDDSQLPKDRFSAERLKGVDSTLKIQPAKLEDSAVYLCASSRGQSSFNTEAFFGQGTRLTVV.

The chain recombines TRBV19 with TRBJ2-6, with 8 bases lining up with TRBD1. The V gene's germline CDR1 is LNHDA and CDR2 SQIVND (reference sequence). This CDR3 has 17 amino acids. Losses at the gene ends were 7 bases for V and 2 bases for J; bases not matched to a gene: 10. The CDR3 nucleotides are TGTGCCAGTACCCCGTGGCAGGGGGCAGCTGGGGCCAACGTCCTGACTTTC. Translating gives CASTPWQGAAGANVLTF. Supplemented by reference TRBV19 and TRBJ2-6, the full variable domain reads DGGITQSPKYLFRKEGQNVTLSCEQNLNHDAMYWYRQDPGQGLRLIYYSQIVNDFQKGDIAEGYSVSREKKESFPLTVTSAQKNPTAFYLCASTPWQGAAGANVLTFGAGSRLTVL.

The V call is TRBV11-3, the J call TRBJ2-1, with TRBD2 identical over 14 bases. V lost 5 bases to trimming and J lost 6 bases; unmatched junction nucleotides: 3. The CDR3 is made up of 15 amino acids. Germline loops: CDR1 SGHNT, CDR2 YENEEA. Here the CDR3 DNA reads TGTGCCAGCAGCCAAGGACTAGCGGGAGGCAATGAGCAGTTCTTC. This codes for CASSQGLAGGNEQFF.

The sample holds a few counts of this clone. The gene calls are TRBV19 and TRBJ2-1; D might be TRBD2 (7 bases). V dropped 5 bases and J dropped 6 bases, with 14 bases sitting between them. This CDR3 contains 14 residues. Germline CDR1 LNHDA, CDR2 SQIVND (reference sequence). CDR3 sequence reads: CASSVWGGRNEQFF. The CDR3, as DNA: TGTGCCAGTAGTGTATGGGGGGGCCGCAATGAGCAGTTCTTC.

This clone was recorded a few times. The genes are TRBV6-5 and TRBJ1-3; D unresolved. This CDR3 has 11 amino acids. The germline V gene encodes CDR1 MNHEY and CDR2 SVGAGI. Trimming stripped 7 bases from V and 8 bases from J, with 9 bases between. The CDR3 coding sequence is TGTGCCAGCATTCGGGGAGACACCATATATTTT. Amino acids: CASIRGDTIYF.

The V and J genes are TRBV6-2 or TRBV6-3 and TRBJ2-2, with 8 nucleotides matching TRBD2. Germline CDR1 MNHEY, CDR2 SVGEGT. V gave up 5 bases and J gave up 7 bases; unmatched junction bases: 9. The CDR3 is 15 residues long. The CDR3 spells CASSGTSRGVGELFF. CDR3 bases: TGTGCCAGCAGTGGGACTAGTCGGGGCGTCGGGGAGCTGTTTTTT.

The rearrangement joins TRBV3-1 (or the pseudogene TRBV3-2) to TRBJ2-3, with unresolved D. Trimming left V 3 bases short and J 4 bases short, with 11 bases between. The CDR3 totals 14 residues. The germline V gene has CDR1 LGHDT and CDR2 YNNKEL (reference sequence). CDR3 nucleotides: TGTGCCAGCAGCCAGATAGCTCCCCCAGATACGCAGTATTTT. Amino acids: CASSQIAPPDTQYF.